This T cell receptor (beta chain) was observed in a study of lymphopenia after photon versus proton radiotherapy. Germline V gives CDR1 MDHEN, CDR2 SYDVKM. The CDR3 covers 17 residues. Between the trimmed V and J ends, which lost 2 bases and 1 base, there was a span of 17 bases. The study's findings and limits: Post-nadir diversity loss with photons came from oligoclonal expansion, particularly CD8+ Temra cells. Proton therapy kept repertoires fairly stable, unlike photons, which gained effector/memory cells.

Here immunoSEQ multiplex PCR was the method, and the copy in TCRdb shows in-frame clones only, minus some. This table has about 70,000 clones, 85% to 95% appearing once. In the case of this clone: Its target is unknown.

The receptor was derived from a woman in her thirties or forties with cholangiocarcinoma. This chain links TRBV28 with TRBJ2-5, with D tentatively TRBD1 (7 bases). The sequencing used peripheral blood, collected from a patient treated with photon-based radiotherapy. CDR3 loop: CASSLRGRGTAQETQYF. DNA for the CDR3: TGTGCCAGCAGTTTAAGGGGTCGGGGGACAGCCCAAGAGACCCAGTACTTC.